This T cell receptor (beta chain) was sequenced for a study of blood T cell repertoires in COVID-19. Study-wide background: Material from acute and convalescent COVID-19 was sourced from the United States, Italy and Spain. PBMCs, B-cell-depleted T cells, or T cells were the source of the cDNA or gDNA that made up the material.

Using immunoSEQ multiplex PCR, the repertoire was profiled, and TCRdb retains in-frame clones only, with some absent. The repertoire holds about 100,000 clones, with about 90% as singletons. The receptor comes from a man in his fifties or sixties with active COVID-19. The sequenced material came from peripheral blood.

CDR3 sequence (DNA): TGTGCAAGTCGATCTCCGGGACTAGCGGGAGTCGATACGCAGTATTTT. It yields the protein CASRSPGLAGVDTQYF. The chain recombines TRBV12-2 with TRBJ2-3; the D call of TRBD2 is as the table states it, not checked on the DNA. TRBV12-2 is deemed a pseudogene. There are 16 residues in the CDR3.